Following are 28 T cell receptor beta chains from one sample sequenced in a study of blood T cell repertoires in COVID-19. Measured with immunoSEQ multiplex PCR; TCRdb has only the in-frame clones, and not every one. The data show approximately 250,000 clones, with around nine tenths seen just once and around 9% held by the top ten. Input material: peripheral blood. Receptor source: a man aged 35 to 55 with active or convalescent COVID-19.

The chain has TRBV28 and TRBJ1-4; D possibly corresponds to TRBD1 (6 bases). CDR3 size: 15 residues. Germline CDR1 MDHEN, CDR2 SYDVKM. V lost 3 bases and J 2 bases, leaving 10 bases between the germline ends. The CDR3 coding sequence is TGTGCCAGCAGTTTCGTGGGGGCGACTAATGAAAAACTGTTTTTT. Protein: CASSFVGATNEKLFF.

V is TRBV4-2 and J is TRBJ1-5, with D unresolved. Trimming removed 4 bases at V and 0 bases at J, with 7 bases between. The CDR3 covers 14 residues. The germline V gene encodes CDR1 LGHNA and CDR2 YNFKEQ. The CDR3 nucleotides read TGTGCCAGCAGCCCCGGGGTTAGCAATCAGCCCCAGCATTTT. Protein sequence: CASSPGVSNQPQHF.

The chain links TRBV11-3 to TRBJ2-1; D unresolved. Germline CDR1 reads SGHNT; CDR2 reads YENEEA. The CDR3 has 11 amino acids. The V end lost 11 bases, the J end lost 9 bases, and 14 bases lay between the germline ends. CDR3 residues: CASAFAREQFF. In DNA, the CDR3 is TGTGCCTCCGCGTTTGCGCGTGAGCAGTTCTTC.

V and J are TRBV23-1 and TRBJ1-1; no reliable D call. Being an ORF, TRBV23-1 has a function that is uncertain. CDR3 length equals 13 residues. Trimming took off 5 bases at V and 9 bases at J, with 16 bases between the two ends. The CDR3 sequence: CASSSQGRAKAFF. CDR3 in DNA: TGCGCCAGCAGTTCCCAAGGGAGAGCAAAAGCTTTCTTT.

This chain's CDR3 is CASSPDTNEQFF. The CDR3 DNA reads TGTGCCAGCAGCCCAGACACAAATGAGCAGTTCTTC. V is TRBV12-3 or TRBV12-4 and J is TRBJ2-1; D is uncertain. V was trimmed by 6 bases and J by 7 bases, leaving 10 bases between them. The CDR3 has 12 residues.

This chain joins TRBV6-5 and TRBJ2-1; 9 nucleotides align to TRBD1. V was pared by 8 bases and J by 9 bases, with 8 bases of the junction left unmatched. Germline CDR1 is MNHEY and CDR2 is SVGAGI. The CDR3 has 13 residues. This CDR3 reads CASWLQGASEQFF. The CDR3 DNA follows: TGTGCCAGCTGGTTACAGGGGGCCTCTGAGCAGTTCTTC.

The V call is TRBV28, the J call TRBJ2-5, with D hard to call. This CDR3 contains 13 residues. The V and J ends lost 3 bases and 3 bases respectively, with 8 bases between them. In germline, CDR1 is MDHEN, CDR2 SYDVKM. In nucleotides, the CDR3 is TGTGCCAGCAGTTTGGGCAGAAAAGAGACCCAGTACTTC. Amino acids: CASSLGRKETQYF.

V usage is TRBV19 and J usage is TRBJ2-3, with no clear D. This CDR3 is built from 15 residues. CDR1 is LNHDA and CDR2 is SQIVND in the germline V gene (reference sequence). Trimming took 0 bases from V and 8 from J, leaving 15 bases between them. The DNA of the CDR3 is TGTGCCAGTAGTATAGACCCTGTAAAAGGCGGTACGCAGTATTTT. Protein: CASSIDPVKGGTQYF.

This clone has a single count. The chain carries TRBV18 and TRBJ2-5; 9 bases match TRBD1. CDR1 KGHSH and CDR2 LQKENI come from the germline V gene. This CDR3 has 15 amino acids. The V gene end was trimmed by 5 bases and the J gene end by 0 bases; junction bases not matched to a gene: 4. The CDR3 spells CASSVRDRDQETQYF. CDR3 DNA: TGTGCCAGCTCAGTCCGGGACAGGGACCAAGAGACCCAGTACTTC.

This clone was recorded once. The chain is built from TRBV2 and TRBJ1-2; 7 bases are a match to TRBD1. CDR1 and CDR2 (germline): SNHLY, FYNNEI. With V trimmed by 2 bases and J by 3 bases, 3 bases remained unmatched. CDR3 length: 14 residues. The CDR3 reads CASSETGDDYGYTF. The CDR3 DNA reads as TGTGCCAGCAGTGAAACAGGGGATGACTATGGCTACACCTTC.

The chain carries TRBV6-4 and TRBJ2-5; 9 bases agree with TRBD2. V was clipped by 6 bases and J by 5 bases; unmatched bases: 4. Per germline, CDR1 MRHNA and CDR2 SNTAGT. The CDR3 loop spans 13 amino acids. The CDR3 loop is CASRVAGEETQYF. The CDR3, as DNA: TGTGCCAGCAGAGTAGCGGGAGAGGAGACCCAGTACTTC.

The J gene is TRBJ1-2, the V gene TRBV18; D is unresolved. The germline gives CDR1 KGHSH, CDR2 LQKENI. Trimming cost V 3 bases and J 1 base, with 18 bases left between them. The CDR3 length is 17 residues. DNA of the CDR3: TGTGCCAGCTCACCTCGGGGTTGGAGTCCCAATAACTATGGCTACACCTTC. This encodes CASSPRGWSPNNYGYTF.

There are a few counts of this clone. This chain joins TRBV24-1 and TRBJ2-2; TRBD2 is a possible D gene (6 bases). V lost 10 bases and J 0 bases, leaving 17 bases between the germline ends. Germline loops: CDR1 KGHDR, CDR2 SFDVKD. The CDR3 spans 16 residues. CDR3 loop: CATQTSGTPNTGELFF. CDR3 DNA: TGTGCCACACAAACCTCCGGGACTCCGAACACCGGGGAGCTGTTTTTT.

Remarks on this clone: Other DNA sequences in this sample translate to the same CDR3. This sequence joins TRBV14 and TRBJ2-7; D is ambiguous. CDR3 length equals 13 residues. Germline V lookup: CDR1 SGHDN, CDR2 FVKESK. Trimming cost V 0 bases and J 6 bases, with 9 bases left between them. CDR3 sequence: CASSQDPSPEQYF. The CDR3 DNA reads TGTGCCAGCAGCCAAGATCCGTCTCCCGAGCAGTACTTC.

This chain uses TRBV10-1 with TRBJ2-7, with D tentatively TRBD2 (5 bases). Looked up from germline, CDR1 is WNHNN and CDR2 is SYGVQD (reference sequence). V shed 0 bases and J shed 2 bases, with 8 bases lying between them. CDR3 length: 14 amino acids. In DNA form, the CDR3 reads TGCGCCAGCAGTGAGTCTAGCGACCCCTACGAGCAGTACTTC. Translated: CASSESSDPYEQYF.

A single count supports this clone. The rearrangement joins TRBV6-1 to TRBJ1-6; D call uncertain. Germline V gene lookup returns CDR1 MNHNS and CDR2 SASEGT. V was clipped by 2 bases and J by 4 bases, with 9 bases between them. The length of the CDR3 is 15 residues. The CDR3 sequence: CASSEFAEYNSPLHF. DNA for the CDR3: TGTGCCAGCAGTGAATTCGCGGAATATAATTCACCCCTCCACTTT.

The gene calls are TRBV7-9 and TRBJ1-4; 8 positions agree with TRBD1. Trimming took 4 bases from V and 8 from J; bases not matched to a gene: 6. The CDR3 covers 14 residues. In germline, CDR1 is SEHNR, CDR2 FQNEAQ (reference sequence). The CDR3, as DNA: TGTGCCAGCAGCTCGACAGGGGTAGGAGAAAAACTGTTTTTT. Amino acid sequence: CASSSTGVGEKLFF.

The rearrangement links TRBV10-2 to TRBJ2-4; maybe TRBD2 (5 bases). The CDR3 has 16 residues. Germline V gives CDR1 WSHSY, CDR2 SAAADI. The V end was cut by 2 bases, the J end by 1 base, with 12 bases between. In DNA form, the CDR3 reads TGCGCCAGCAGTGAGCCCGGGAACAGTGCCAAAAACATTCAGTACTTC. It translates to CASSEPGNSAKNIQYF.

The V gene is TRBV2, the J gene TRBJ1-1, with D maybe TRBD1 (5 bases). Trimming took 8 bases from V and 6 from J, leaving 10 bases between them. Germline V CDR1 and CDR2: SNHLY, FYNNEI. This CDR3 contains 11 residues. CDR3 sequence: CASFRASEAFF. For the CDR3, the DNA is TGTGCCAGCTTCAGGGCTTCTGAAGCTTTCTTT. Full variable domain (rest looked up from reference TRBV2 and TRBJ1-1): EPEVTQTPSHQVTQMGQEVILRCVPISNHLYFYWYRQILGQKVEFLVSFYNNEISEKSEIFDDQFSVERPDGSNFTLKIRSTKLEDSAMYFCASFRASEAFFGQGTRLTVV.

V is TRBV27 and J is TRBJ1-6; D gene unclear. V was clipped by 2 bases and J by 0 bases, with 11 bases between them. The CDR3 is 17 residues long. Germline loops: CDR1 MNHEY, CDR2 SMNVEV (reference sequence). CDR3: CASSLASTNSYNSPLHF. Written as DNA, the CDR3 is TGTGCCAGCAGTTTAGCTTCTACCAACTCCTATAATTCACCCCTCCACTTT.

The chain uses TRBV5-5 and TRBJ1-1, with TRBD1 identical over 12 bases. CDR3 length equals 19 residues. CDR1 and CDR2 (germline): SGHKS, YYEKEE (reference sequence). The V and J ends lost 0 bases and 1 base, in that order; junction bases with no gene match: 10. The CDR3 nucleotides are TGTGCCAGCAGCTTGGCACCCGGGACAGGGGGCGTCGCGAACACTGAAGCTTTCTTT. Its translation: CASSLAPGTGGVANTEAFF.

This clone was detected only once. J is TRBJ2-5 and V is TRBV7-3; TRBD2 matches at 7 bases. The CDR3 consists of 14 residues. Trimming removed 5 bases from V and 7 bases from J; junction bases left unmatched: 10. Germline-derived CDR1 and CDR2 are SGHTA and FQGTGA. The CDR3 spells CASSPREGYGTQYF. CDR3 coding DNA: TGTGCCAGCAGCCCCAGGGAGGGATATGGGACCCAGTACTTC.

The V gene is TRBV15, the J gene TRBJ1-1, with a weak D call TRBD1 (5 bases). Germline lookup yields CDR1 LNHNV and CDR2 YYDKDF (reference sequence). V lost 0 bases to trimming and J lost 3 bases, with 17 bases between them. This CDR3 is 17 amino acids long. The CDR3 DNA follows: TGTGCCACCAGCAGAGATGGCGGGGGGAGTTTTGACACTGAAGCTTTCTTT. It is translated as CATSRDGGGSFDTEAFF.

The chain is built from TRBV2 and TRBJ1-5, with 7 nucleotides matching TRBD1. CDR3 size: 18 residues. V lost 3 bases to trimming and J lost 0 bases; unmatched junction nucleotides: 11. Germline values: CDR1 SNHLY, CDR2 FYNNEI. The CDR3 DNA reads TGTGCCAGCAGTGATTCCTGGGACAGCTACATTAGCAATCAGCCCCAGCATTTT. Amino acids: CASSDSWDSYISNQPQHF.

The gene calls are TRBV2 and TRBJ1-1; D remains unclear. There are 14 residues in the CDR3. CDR1 SNHLY and CDR2 FYNNEI come from the germline V gene. Trimming took off 3 bases at V and 2 bases at J, with 10 bases between the two ends. CDR3 amino acids: CASSEVATNTEAFF. CDR3 in DNA: TGTGCCAGCAGTGAGGTAGCGACTAACACTGAAGCTTTCTTT.

The sample holds a few counts of this clone. The chain is built from TRBV19 and TRBJ1-6; a possible D gene is TRBD1 (6 bases). Deletions cut 11 bases from V and 5 bases from J, with 16 bases between. Germline V gene data show CDR1 as LNHDA and CDR2 as SQIVND (reference sequence). This CDR3 comprises 14 residues. CDR3 protein: CASDRDTDNSPLHF. CDR3 sequence (DNA): TGTGCCTCGGACCGGGACACTGATAATTCACCCCTCCACTTT.

This sequence joins TRBV13 and TRBJ2-7; tentative D call: TRBD1 (5 bases). The CDR3 is 14 amino acids. Germline CDR1 reads PRHDT; CDR2 reads FYEKMQ (reference sequence). Trimming took 1 base from V and 2 from J, leaving 9 bases between them. The CDR3 region has the DNA TGTGCCAGCAGCTTAGAAGGGGTCCCCTACGAGCAGTACTTC. Translating gives CASSLEGVPYEQYF.

The chain employs TRBV9 and TRBJ2-1; 7 positions match TRBD2. Germline V gene data show CDR1 as SGDLS and CDR2 as YYNGEE. The CDR3 has 12 residues. Germline trimming cut 4 bases from V and 7 bases from J; bases unmatched to any gene: 2. CDR3 sequence (DNA): TGTGCCAGCAGCCCAGCGGGGAATGAGCAGTTCTTC. This codes for CASSPAGNEQFF.